The T cell receptor (beta chain) under discussion was sequenced for a study of blood T cell repertoires in COVID-19. About the research overall: The study drew acute and convalescent COVID-19 samples from the United States, Italy and Spain. From T cells, B-cell-depleted T cells, or PBMCs came the material, which was cDNA or gDNA.

As originally analysed: How many nucleated cells were present was estimated from reference gene primer amplification. Clones were read by immunoSEQ multiplex PCR, and TCRdb kept only the in-frame ones, dropping some. The DNA was the basis for D and trimming; V, J and clone size are from that table. The data hold around 130,000 clones, with about nine tenths observed a single time. Trimming took 2 bases from V and 0 from J, leaving 10 bases between them. CDR3 length: 15 residues. Per the germline V gene, CDR1 is SGHDN and CDR2 is FVKESK. The chain recombines TRBV14 with TRBJ1-1; TRBD1 might be the D (5 bases). This sequence originates from a man aged 35-49 years with acute or convalescent COVID-19. Sequencing used peripheral blood. The chain's CDR3 is CASSQRGLLNTEAFF. Here the CDR3 DNA reads TGTGCCAGCAGCCAAAGGGGACTTCTGAACACTGAAGCTTTCTTT.